The 23 T cell receptor beta chains below all came from one sample that was sequenced in a study of tumor-infiltrating lymphocytes in oesophageal squamous cell carcinoma. TCRdb re-derived calls from the PCR reads in MiXCR, one entry per CDR3 protein. This sample has roughly 17,000 distinct CDR3 sequences, with 40% to 55% found just once. The material sequenced was normal esophageal tissue next to the tumor. The origin of the receptors is a female donor with esophageal squamous cell carcinoma.

V gene TRBV18 combines with J gene TRBJ2-5; D gene uncertain. TRBJ1-2 explains the end of the DNA better; the J call may be wrong. Germline V gene sequence: CDR1 KGHSH, CDR2 LQKENI. This CDR3 region has 12 residues. The CDR3 loop is CASSPNIGGYTF. CDR3 nucleotide sequence: TGTGCCAGCTCACCGAACATCGGGGGCTACACCTTC.

The rearrangement joins TRBV7-6 to TRBJ2-3, with 15 bases aligning to TRBD2. This CDR3 region has 18 residues. Germline CDR1 and CDR2: SGHVS and FNYEAQ. V shed 5 bases, J shed 2 bases, and the junction held 8 bases outside the gene matches. The CDR3 DNA follows: TGTGCCAGCAGCCTCGGACTAGCGGGAGGGCAAGTCACAGATACGCAGTATTTT. It codes for CASSLGLAGGQVTDTQYF.

The table lists this clonotype with a count of one. The V call is TRBV7-9, the J call TRBJ2-7, with D perhaps TRBD2 (6 bases). The CDR3 sequence is 14 residues long. Per germline, CDR1 SEHNR and CDR2 FQNEAQ (reference sequence). Trimming left V 0 bases short and J 3 bases short, with 9 bases between. The CDR3 protein is CASSLAGTFYEQYF. In DNA, the CDR3 is TGTGCCAGCAGCTTAGCGGGGACTTTCTACGAGCAGTACTTC. Based on the CDR3 plus reference TRBV7-9 and TRBJ2-7, the full variable domain is DTGVSQNPRHKITKRGQNVTFRCDPISEHNRLYWYRQTLGQGPEFLTYFQNEAQLEKSRLLSDRFSAERPKGSFSTLEIQRTEQGDSAMYLCASSLAGTFYEQYFGPGTRLTVT.

The chain recombines TRBV7-8 with TRBJ2-5; D tentatively fits TRBD1 or TRBD2 (5 bases each). Germline V gene sequence: CDR1 SGHVS, CDR2 FQNEAQ. The V end lost 0 bases, the J end lost 1 base, and 15 bases lay between the germline ends. This CDR3 spans 17 amino acids. CDR3 in amino acids: CASSLAVNSGSQETQYF. CDR3 nucleotide sequence: TGTGCCAGCAGCTTAGCGGTCAATTCAGGGAGCCAAGAGACCCAGTACTTC.

The chain joins TRBV4-1 to TRBJ2-1, with 9 nucleotides matching TRBD1. The J call is doubtful: the DNA matches TRBJ2-7 better. CDR3 size: 18 residues. The V gene's germline CDR1 is MGHRA and CDR2 YSYEKL. Written as DNA, the CDR3 is TGCGCCAGCAGCCAAGATGTTATCGCGGGACAGGGATTATACGAGCAGTACTTC. It is translated as CASSQDVIAGQGLYEQYF.

This clonotype was detected ten times or more. It may be a read error: a sequence one base away is much more abundant. The chain uses TRBV19 and TRBJ2-1; TRBD2 matches 8 bases. The J call may be faulty, since TRBJ2-7 better matches the DNA end. This CDR3 has 15 amino acids. Looked up from germline, CDR1 is LNHDA and CDR2 is SQIVND (reference sequence). CDR3 sequence: CASRHSGSSYNEQYF. The CDR3, as DNA: TGTGCCAGTAGACACAGCGGGAGCTCCTACAATGAGCAGTACTTC.

Of note for this clonotype: A much larger clone lies one base from this, so it may be a read error. The chain recombines TRBV27 with TRBJ1-1; 7 positions match TRBD1. This CDR3 has 15 amino acids. Unmatched junction bases numbered 11, after V lost 0 bases and J lost 10 bases. Germline values: CDR1 MNHEY, CDR2 SMNVEV (reference sequence). The CDR3 reads CASSLSINTGAVAFF. CDR3 sequence (DNA): TGTGCCAGCAGTTTATCGATTAATACAGGGGCTGTAGCTTTCTTT.

The chain joins TRBV7-3 to TRBJ2-3; 15 positions agree with TRBD2. The CDR3 runs to 19 residues. Germline CDR1 reads SGHTA; CDR2 reads FQGTGA. V gave up 2 bases and J gave up 2 bases; unmatched junction bases: 8. CDR3: CASSLGAGTSGGPTDTQYF. The CDR3, as DNA: TGTGCCAGCAGCTTAGGGGCCGGGACTAGCGGGGGGCCCACAGATACGCAGTATTTT.

The chain recombines TRBV4-1 with TRBJ2-5, with D maybe TRBD1 (6 bases). Matching the DNA end better, TRBJ1-1 makes the J call doubtful. The CDR3 runs 15 residues. CDR1 is MGHRA, CDR2 YSYEKL, per germline. CDR3 residues: CASSKGTFRATEAFF. DNA for the CDR3: TGCGCCAGCAGCAAAGGGACATTTCGGGCCACTGAAGCTTTCTTT.

V is TRBV7-6 and J is TRBJ2-7; 7 bases align to TRBD2. There are 15 residues in the CDR3. Germline trimming cut 1 base from V and 5 bases from J; bases unmatched to any gene: 8. CDR1 is SGHVS and CDR2 is FNYEAQ in the germline V gene. Here the CDR3 DNA reads TGTGCCAGCAGCTTAGGAGTGGGAGGGGCGGACGAGCAGTACTTC. It is translated as CASSLGVGGADEQYF.

V usage is TRBV27 and J usage is TRBJ2-3, with D perhaps matching TRBD1 (6 bases). V dropped 4 bases and J dropped 0 bases, with 14 bases sitting between them. Per the germline V gene, CDR1 is MNHEY and CDR2 is SMNVEV (reference sequence). The CDR3 length is 16 residues. The CDR3 DNA reads TGTGCCAGCAGTTACACCGGGACAACTAGCACAGATACGCAGTATTTT. Translation: CASSYTGTTSTDTQYF.

This clonotype appeared a few times. This rearrangement joins TRBV7-2 to TRBJ2-1, with D perhaps TRBD1 (5 bases). With the DNA end fitting TRBJ2-5 better, the J assignment may be wrong. Germline-derived CDR1 and CDR2 are SGHTA and FQGNSA. The CDR3 is made up of 13 amino acids. The CDR3 loop is CASSLVSGETQYF. The CDR3 DNA reads as TGTGCCAGCAGCTTAGTATCAGGGGAGACCCAGTACTTC.

This rearrangement joins TRBV7-2 to TRBJ2-3; 10 positions match TRBD2. Germline values: CDR1 SGHTA, CDR2 FQGNSA. J gave up 1 base and V 2 bases, and 3 bases lay outside the gene matches. The CDR3 has 16 residues. CDR3: CASSLLAGVGTDTQYF. The CDR3 DNA is TGTGCCAGCAGCTTACTAGCGGGAGTCGGCACAGATACGCAGTATTTT.

By sample fraction, this clonotype is medium-sized. The rearrangement joins TRBV7-2 to TRBJ2-7, with 10 bases aligning to TRBD1. The CDR3 consists of 18 residues. Germline CDR1 is SGHTA and CDR2 is FQGNSA. J gave up 7 bases and V 1 base, and 16 bases lay outside the gene matches. The CDR3 spells CASSLGPTPRTGGEEQYF. CDR3 nucleotides: TGTGCCAGCAGCTTAGGCCCTACTCCCCGGACAGGGGGAGAGGAGCAGTACTTC.

This clonotype was picked up many times. The chain couples TRBV5-6 to TRBJ2-2; D is ambiguous. The CDR3 consists of 14 residues. In germline, CDR1 is SGHDT, CDR2 YYEEEE. Trimming pared 4 bases from V and 1 base from J, leaving 8 bases between. CDR3 residues: CASSRLGNTGELFF. DNA for the CDR3: TGTGCCAGCAGCCGTCTGGGGAACACCGGGGAGCTGTTTTTT.

This clonotype was counted a single time. The CDR3 end shows no conserved phenylalanine or tryptophan, and so a read error is likely. No DNA is shown, since the ends of the CDR3 on it are uncertain; the CDR3 is the one TCRdb lists. V and J are TRBV28 and TRBJ2-3; the table's D call, TRBD1, was not checked against the DNA. The CDR3 contains 19 residues when both ends are counted. Per the germline V gene, CDR1 is MDHEN and CDR2 is SYDVKM. This chain's CDR3 is CASSFLGQGARLVERYFGP.

This clonotype was detected many times. V gene TRBV7-8 combines with J gene TRBJ1-5; weak D call: TRBD1 (5 bases). The CDR3 is 13 residues long. The V and J ends lost 2 bases and 6 bases respectively, with 8 bases between them. The germline V gene has CDR1 SGHVS and CDR2 FQNEAQ. The CDR3 loop reads CASSLFRGQPQHF. The DNA for the CDR3 is TGTGCCAGCAGCTTATTTAGGGGTCAGCCCCAGCATTTT.

In its sample, this clonotype was seen many times. The V gene is TRBV12-3 or TRBV12-4, the J gene TRBJ1-5; D is unresolved. Trimming shortened V by 6 bases and J by 7 bases, and 13 bases separated the two germline ends. The CDR3 length is 13 residues. The CDR3: CASSPPGGQPQHF. Written as DNA, the CDR3 is TGTGCCAGCAGCCCCCCGGGCGGGCAGCCCCAGCATTTT.

V and J are TRBV6-1 and TRBJ2-3, with D uncertain. The CDR3 is 12 amino acids. V shed 6 bases and J shed 4 bases, with 8 bases lying between them. Germline values: CDR1 MNHNS, CDR2 SASEGT. CDR3 in amino acids: CASSSPSDTQYF. The CDR3 nucleotides are TGTGCCAGCAGCTCCCCGTCAGATACGCAGTATTTT.

Relative to its sample, this clonotype is medium-sized (0.01 to 0.1%). The chain carries TRBV24-1 and TRBJ1-1; D is possibly TRBD1 (5 bases). In germline, CDR1 is KGHDR, CDR2 SFDVKD. The germline V and J ends were trimmed by 4 bases and 4 bases, with 9 bases remaining between them. The CDR3 contains 13 residues. The CDR3 coding sequence is TGTGCCACCAGTGAGCCGGGGGGCACTGAAGCTTTCTTT. This encodes CATSEPGGTEAFF.

Ten or more counts support this clonotype. The chain uses TRBV2 and TRBJ1-1, with unresolved D. CDR3 length: 13 residues. Trimming took 7 bases from V and 0 from J, leaving 9 bases between them. Germline CDR1 SNHLY, CDR2 FYNNEI. Here the CDR3 DNA reads TGTGCCAGCACTTACGGTCTGAACACTGAAGCTTTCTTT. Its protein product is CASTYGLNTEAFF.

V gene TRBV12-3 or TRBV12-4 combines with J gene TRBJ2-3, with D uncertain. CDR3 length equals 12 residues. The ends were cut back, 10 bases at V and 0 bases at J, with 8 bases in the middle. CDR3: CATAPSTDTQYF. In nucleotides, the CDR3 is TGTGCCACGGCACCAAGCACAGATACGCAGTATTTT.

This clonotype was seen ten or more times. The chain links TRBV11-2 to TRBJ2-4; D is unresolved. Germline CDR1 and CDR2: SGHAT and FQNNGV. V dropped 3 bases and J dropped 0 bases, with 6 bases sitting between them. The CDR3 runs to 14 residues. The CDR3 loop reads CASSLDLAKNIQYF. CDR3 DNA: TGTGCCAGCAGCTTGGATTTAGCCAAAAACATTCAGTACTTC. Full variable domain (remainder filled in from reference TRBV11-2 and TRBJ2-4): EAGVAQSPRYKIIEKRQSVAFWCNPISGHATLYWYQQILGQGPKLLIQFQNNGVVDDSQLPKDRFSAERLKGVDSTLKIQPAKLEDSAVYLCASSLDLAKNIQYFGAGTRLSVL.